These 32 T cell receptor beta chains share one sample of origin, sequenced in a study of T-cell memory formation after mild COVID-19. TCRdb reprocessed the 5' RACE reads with MiXCR, giving one entry per CDR3 protein. Of 300,000 to 400,000 distinct CDR3 sequences listed, about 13% were seen once; the top ten hold 22%. The specimen was PBMCs or a T cell subset sorted from them (not recorded which). The receptors were sampled from a man younger than 35 who had mild COVID-19 (a few samples of this study predate the infection). Cell type and time point are not known.

The J gene is TRBJ1-5, the V gene TRBV29-1, with a weak D call TRBD1 (6 bases). The CDR3 spans 14 residues. The germline gives CDR1 SQVTM, CDR2 ANQGSEA. Deletions cut 6 bases from V and 7 bases from J, with 19 bases between. The CDR3 loop reads CSVRSAGVDQPQHF. In nucleotides, the CDR3 is TGCAGCGTCCGCTCCGCAGGGGTTGACCAGCCCCAGCATTTT. Combining the CDR3 with reference TRBV29-1 and TRBJ1-5 gives the whole variable domain SAVISQKPSRDICQRGTSLTIQCQVDSQVTMMFWYRQQPGQSLTLIATANQGSEATYESGFVIDKFPISRPNLTFSTLTVSNMSPEDSSIYLCSVRSAGVDQPQHFGDGTRLSIL.

This rearrangement joins TRBV7-9 to TRBJ2-5; D is ambiguous. Germline lookup yields CDR1 SEHNR and CDR2 FQNEAQ (reference sequence). The CDR3 runs 14 residues. Trimming took off 6 bases at V and 0 bases at J, with 11 bases between the two ends. The CDR3 DNA reads as TGTGCCAGCAGGGAAGACGGGTACCAAGAGACCCAGTACTTC. As protein: CASREDGYQETQYF.

This clonotype was seen only a few times. The V call is TRBV20-1, the J call TRBJ2-5, with TRBD2 identical over 9 bases. Germline lookup yields CDR1 DFQATT and CDR2 SNEGSKA (reference sequence). This CDR3 contains 15 residues. The trim removed 4 bases at V and 2 bases at J, leaving 8 bases unmatched. CDR3 sequence (DNA): TGCAGTGCTACCGTAGCGGGGGCGAGACAAGAGACCCAGTACTTC. Residues: CSATVAGARQETQYF.

V and J are TRBV7-2 and TRBJ2-1; 12 bases are a match to TRBD2. Germline V gene sequence: CDR1 SGHTA, CDR2 FQGNSA. The CDR3 extends over 16 amino acids. V lost 3 bases and J lost 5; bases outside the gene matches: 5. The CDR3 region is CASSFVGLAGNNEQFF. The CDR3 bases are TGTGCCAGCAGCTTCGTTGGACTAGCGGGGAACAATGAGCAGTTCTTC.

DNA for the CDR3: TGCGCCAGCAGCCCAAATCAGGGACCCTATGGCTACACCTTC. Amino acid sequence: CASSPNQGPYGYTF. The V call is TRBV4-1, the J call TRBJ1-2, with a tentative D call TRBD1 (5 bases). This CDR3 has 14 residues. Per the germline V gene, CDR1 is MGHRA and CDR2 is YSYEKL. Trimming removed 4 bases from V and 4 bases from J, with 13 bases in between.

There are a few counts of this clonotype. CDR3 sequence reads: CASSAADHTEAFF. The CDR3 nucleotides read TGTGCCAGCAGCGCAGCTGACCACACTGAAGCTTTCTTT. This sequence joins TRBV9 and TRBJ1-1; D call uncertain. This CDR3 region has 13 residues. From germline, CDR1 is SGDLS and CDR2 YYNGEE. The V and J ends lost 3 bases and 3 bases respectively, with 9 bases between them.

The chain couples TRBV20-1 to TRBJ2-1; 14 nucleotides line up with TRBD2. CDR3 length: 14 residues. Per the germline V gene, CDR1 is DFQATT and CDR2 is SNEGSKA (reference sequence). With 6 bases clipped from V and 9 bases from J, the junction kept 7 bases outside the gene matches. CDR3 amino acids: CSAPTSGGAREQFF. The CDR3 DNA is TGCAGTGCACCGACTAGCGGGGGGGCTCGTGAGCAGTTCTTC.

This clonotype has more than one count but fewer than ten. This chain uses TRBV20-1 with TRBJ2-5, with TRBD2 matching 9 bases. Germline values: CDR1 DFQATT, CDR2 SNEGSKA (reference sequence). The V gene end was trimmed by 2 bases and the J gene end by 4 bases; junction bases not matched to a gene: 8. The CDR3 totals 15 residues. CDR3 in DNA: TGCAGTGCTAGACCCCCGGGACTAGCCCCAGAGACCCAGTACTTC. It yields the protein CSARPPGLAPETQYF.

This clonotype has more than one count but fewer than ten. The chain joins TRBV10-3 to TRBJ2-3, with D perhaps TRBD2 (6 bases). Germline V gene lookup returns CDR1 ENHRY and CDR2 SYGVKD. This CDR3 has 13 amino acids. V was trimmed by 8 bases and J by 5 bases, leaving 14 bases between them. Written as DNA, the CDR3 is TGTGCCATCTCACTAGCCCGGGGAGATACGCAGTATTTT. Translation gives CAISLARGDTQYF.

The sample holds many counts of this clonotype. The gene calls are TRBV6-5 and TRBJ2-3, with TRBD2 matching over 13 bases. The CDR3 has 17 amino acids. Germline V gene data show CDR1 as MNHEY and CDR2 as SVGAGI. Trimming took 0 bases from V and 4 from J; bases not matched to a gene: 4. CDR3 amino acids: CASSYSGTSGEPDTQYF. The CDR3 nucleotides are TGTGCCAGCAGTTACTCTGGGACTAGCGGGGAACCAGATACGCAGTATTTT.

V is TRBV2 and J is TRBJ1-2, with D possibly TRBD1 on 6 matching bases. The germline gives CDR1 SNHLY, CDR2 FYNNEI. The CDR3 covers 14 residues. Between the trimmed V and J ends, which lost 2 bases and 5 bases, there was a span of 12 bases. The chain's CDR3 is CASSELQGGYGYTF. DNA of the CDR3: TGTGCCAGCAGTGAACTACAGGGAGGGTATGGCTACACCTTC.

This clonotype was recorded a few times. The rearrangement uses TRBV12-3 or TRBV12-4 and TRBJ2-3, with unresolved D. CDR3 length: 15 residues. Trimming took off 5 bases at V and 4 bases at J, with 16 bases between the two ends. The CDR3 region is CASSRTLGRADTQYF. As DNA, the CDR3 is TGTGCCAGCAGTCGGACCCTCGGGCGCGCAGATACGCAGTATTTT.

The rearrangement uses TRBV19 and TRBJ1-1, with a weak D call TRBD1 (5 bases). V was trimmed by 3 bases and J by 0 bases, leaving 14 bases between them. Germline values: CDR1 LNHDA, CDR2 SQIVND (reference sequence). The CDR3 runs to 16 residues. The CDR3 DNA reads as TGTGCCAGTAGTATGGCGTCAGGGACCATGAACACTGAAGCTTTCTTT. Translating gives CASSMASGTMNTEAFF.

The chain uses TRBV24-1 and TRBJ2-2; tentative D call: TRBD2 (5 bases). The V gene's germline CDR1 is KGHDR and CDR2 SFDVKD. Trimming pared 6 bases from V and 5 bases from J, leaving 18 bases between. This CDR3 comprises 16 residues. CDR3 in amino acids: CATSLGGLRATGELFF. The CDR3 DNA is TGTGCCACCAGTTTGGGCGGGTTACGAGCAACCGGGGAGCTGTTTTTT.

DNA of the CDR3: TGTGCCAGCAGGGGTCCTCCTAACTATGGCTACACCTTC. As protein: CASRGPPNYGYTF. The V call is TRBV25-1, the J call TRBJ1-2, with D hard to call. The germline CDR1 and CDR2 sequences are MGHDK and SYGVNS. Between the trimmed V and J ends, which lost 6 bases and 0 bases, there was a span of 8 bases. The CDR3 spans 13 residues.

V and J are TRBV27 and TRBJ1-1; the D gene is possibly TRBD1 (6 bases). Trimming cost V 0 bases and J 4 bases, with 12 bases left between them. This CDR3 has 15 amino acids. Germline V gives CDR1 MNHEY, CDR2 SMNVEV (reference sequence). CDR3 bases: TGTGCCAGCAGTTTATCCTATACAGGGACCACTGAAGCTTTCTTT. Its protein is CASSLSYTGTTEAFF.

This clonotype came up a few times. A junction boundary mismatches the germline segment, possibly from a read error. This chain uses TRBV7-7 with TRBJ2-5, with 9 nucleotides matching TRBD1. The CDR3 runs 15 residues. Per the germline V gene, CDR1 is SSHAT and CDR2 is FNYEAQ (reference sequence). CDR3 in amino acids: CASSLGTGQQETQYF. The DNA for the CDR3 is TGTGCTAGCAGCTTGGGGACAGGGCAACAAGAGACCCAGTACTTC.

In this sample, this clonotype turned up a few times. The rearrangement joins TRBV24-1 to TRBJ2-1, with D unresolved. CDR3 length equals 12 residues. CDR1 is KGHDR and CDR2 is SFDVKD in the germline V gene. The V and J ends lost 2 bases and 4 bases respectively, with 2 bases between them. The CDR3 sequence: CATSDSYNEQFF. The CDR3 nucleotides read TGTGCCACCAGTGATTCGTACAATGAGCAGTTCTTC.

In this sample, this clonotype turned up many times. This chain joins TRBV12-3 or TRBV12-4 and TRBJ2-3, with TRBD1 as a possible D gene (6 bases). This CDR3 spans 14 amino acids. The V end was cut by 3 bases, the J end by 5 bases, with 12 bases between. CDR3 residues: CASSFARGGDTQYF. The CDR3 region has the DNA TGTGCCAGCAGTTTCGCCAGGGGCGGAGATACGCAGTATTTT.

The chain links TRBV2 to TRBJ1-2; D call uncertain. Trimming shortened V by 3 bases and J by 4 bases, and 15 bases separated the two germline ends. There are 15 residues in the CDR3. From germline, CDR1 is SNHLY and CDR2 FYNNEI. CDR3 sequence: CASSEAQDYTYGYTF. For the CDR3, the DNA is TGTGCCAGCAGTGAGGCTCAGGATTACACCTATGGCTACACCTTC. Drawing the rest from reference TRBV2 and TRBJ1-2, the complete variable domain is EPEVTQTPSHQVTQMGQEVILRCVPISNHLYFYWYRQILGQKVEFLVSFYNNEISEKSEIFDDQFSVERPDGSNFTLKIRSTKLEDSAMYFCASSEAQDYTYGYTFGSGTRLTVV.

A few counts support this clonotype. V gene TRBV11-2 combines with J gene TRBJ2-5, with D hard to call. The V end lost 8 bases, the J end lost 4 bases, and 11 bases lay between the germline ends. This CDR3 is 12 amino acids long. Germline V lookup: CDR1 SGHAT, CDR2 FQNNGV. The CDR3 reads CASETGGETQYF. CDR3 DNA sequence: TGTGCCAGCGAGACGGGCGGAGAGACCCAGTACTTC.

This clonotype occurred a few times. This chain links TRBV7-3 with TRBJ1-5; no definite D call. V was pared by 3 bases and J by 4 bases, with 7 bases between. The CDR3 extends over 13 amino acids. Germline V CDR1 and CDR2: SGHTA, FQGTGA. In DNA form, the CDR3 reads TGTGCCAGCAGCTTGTCAAATAATCAGCCCCAGCATTTT. Translation gives CASSLSNNQPQHF.

V is TRBV4-3 and J is TRBJ2-5; D is possibly TRBD2 (6 bases). The germline gives CDR1 LGHNA, CDR2 YSLEER. The CDR3 runs to 17 residues. The germline V and J ends were trimmed by 0 bases and 5 bases, with 19 bases remaining between them. The chain's CDR3 is CASSQEVGSGPFETQYF. The DNA of the CDR3 is TGCGCCAGCAGCCAAGAAGTCGGTAGCGGCCCCTTTGAGACCCAGTACTTC.

In this sample, this clonotype turned up a few times. The V call is TRBV5-1, the J call TRBJ1-6; weak D call: TRBD1 (6 bases). Trimming stripped 2 bases from V and 6 bases from J, with 12 bases between. Germline values: CDR1 SGHRS, CDR2 YFSETQ. The CDR3 loop spans 15 amino acids. The CDR3 reads CASSFREQGNSPLHF. The CDR3 DNA follows: TGCGCCAGCAGCTTTAGGGAACAGGGTAATTCACCCCTCCACTTT.

The chain couples TRBV6-5 to TRBJ2-1; the match to TRBD1 covers 11 bases. This CDR3 spans 16 amino acids. V lost 0 bases, J lost 5 bases, and 3 bases stayed unmatched. The germline V gene encodes CDR1 MNHEY and CDR2 SVGAGI. Here the CDR3 DNA reads TGTGCCAGCAGTTACTCGGGACAGGGGGAGGACAATGAGCAGTTCTTC. Its translation is CASSYSGQGEDNEQFF.

This clonotype was detected only a few times. CDR3 in amino acids: CASSLVGLQETQYF. CDR3 nucleotide sequence: TGTGCCAGCAGTTTAGTCGGACTGCAAGAGACCCAGTACTTC. The chain carries TRBV12-3 or TRBV12-4 and TRBJ2-5; tentatively, D is TRBD2 (5 bases). V shed 1 base and J shed 2 bases, with 8 bases lying between them. The CDR3 loop spans 14 amino acids.

The chain uses TRBV25-1 and TRBJ2-3; perhaps TRBD1 as D (5 bases). V shed 0 bases and J shed 0 bases, with 13 bases lying between them. Germline values: CDR1 MGHDK, CDR2 SYGVNS. The CDR3 consists of 17 residues. CDR3 amino acids: CASSEYKGAGSTDTQYF. The CDR3 DNA is TGTGCCAGCAGTGAATATAAAGGGGCAGGGAGCACAGATACGCAGTATTTT.

In this sample, this clonotype turned up many times. V usage is TRBV12-3 or TRBV12-4 and J usage is TRBJ2-1, with no clear D. Trimming cost V 4 bases and J 5 bases, with 3 bases left between them. CDR3 length equals 11 residues. CDR3 region: CASSSHNEQFF. The DNA of the CDR3 is TGTGCCAGCAGTTCTCACAATGAGCAGTTCTTC.

V is TRBV11-2 and J is TRBJ2-1, with D possibly TRBD1 on 6 matching bases. Trimming stripped 5 bases from V and 9 bases from J, with 11 bases between. The CDR3 sequence is 12 residues long. The germline CDR1 and CDR2 sequences are SGHAT and FQNNGV. CDR3 protein: CASSHTGSEQFF. CDR3 nucleotide sequence: TGTGCCAGCAGCCACACAGGGAGTGAGCAGTTCTTC. Drawing the rest from reference TRBV11-2 and TRBJ2-1, the complete variable domain is EAGVAQSPRYKIIEKRQSVAFWCNPISGHATLYWYQQILGQGPKLLIQFQNNGVVDDSQLPKDRFSAERLKGVDSTLKIQPAKLEDSAVYLCASSHTGSEQFFGPGTRLTVL.

The gene calls are TRBV11-2 and TRBJ2-1; a weak D match, TRBD1 (6 bases). The length of the CDR3 is 14 residues. V was trimmed by 6 bases and J by 7 bases, leaving 16 bases between them. Germline V lookup: CDR1 SGHAT, CDR2 FQNNGV. The CDR3 spells CASSTGRITNEQFF. As DNA, the CDR3 is TGTGCCAGCAGTACAGGGCGGATTACGAATGAGCAGTTCTTC.

This clonotype has a handful of counts. V is TRBV12-3 or TRBV12-4 and J is TRBJ1-6; D remains ambiguous. Trimming pared 6 bases from V and 5 bases from J, leaving 11 bases between. The CDR3 runs to 14 residues. DNA for the CDR3: TGTGCCAGCAGGAGGACTACGCATAATTCACCCCTCCACTTT. It codes for CASRRTTHNSPLHF.

The rearrangement joins TRBV6-2 or TRBV6-3 to TRBJ2-4; 7 bases agree with TRBD1. CDR3 length: 14 residues. Germline V gives CDR1 MNHEY, CDR2 SVGEGT. Germline trimming cut 6 bases from V and 2 bases from J; bases unmatched to any gene: 4. For the CDR3, the DNA is TGTGCCAGCAGAAACAGGGGTTCCAAAAACATTCAGTACTTC. It is translated as CASRNRGSKNIQYF.